This T cell receptor beta chain was found in a study of CD8 T cells in Susac syndrome. Matching for age and sex applied to the controls, who were healthy donors. The CDR3 totals 15 residues. CDR1 SGHTS and CDR2 YDEGEE come from the germline V gene. V was clipped by 1 base and J by 6 bases, with 13 bases between them. Random-hexamer reverse transcription was applied to roughly 0.5 to 1 ug RNA. TCRdb reanalysed the immunoSEQ multiplex PCR reads using MiXCR and keeps one entry per CDR3 protein. The top ten hold 0.1% to 0.12% of the sample, which has roughly 190,000 distinct CDR3 sequences, approximately 93% seen once.

The sequence was obtained from a human donor in good health. This rearrangement joins TRBV5-8 to TRBJ2-2; D is perhaps TRBD2 (7 bases). The sequencing input was CD4+ T cells from PBMCs. DNA for the CDR3: TGTGCCAGCAGCTTGATGCGGGGGCGATCCGGGGAGCTGTTTTTT. Its translation is CASSLMRGRSGELFF.